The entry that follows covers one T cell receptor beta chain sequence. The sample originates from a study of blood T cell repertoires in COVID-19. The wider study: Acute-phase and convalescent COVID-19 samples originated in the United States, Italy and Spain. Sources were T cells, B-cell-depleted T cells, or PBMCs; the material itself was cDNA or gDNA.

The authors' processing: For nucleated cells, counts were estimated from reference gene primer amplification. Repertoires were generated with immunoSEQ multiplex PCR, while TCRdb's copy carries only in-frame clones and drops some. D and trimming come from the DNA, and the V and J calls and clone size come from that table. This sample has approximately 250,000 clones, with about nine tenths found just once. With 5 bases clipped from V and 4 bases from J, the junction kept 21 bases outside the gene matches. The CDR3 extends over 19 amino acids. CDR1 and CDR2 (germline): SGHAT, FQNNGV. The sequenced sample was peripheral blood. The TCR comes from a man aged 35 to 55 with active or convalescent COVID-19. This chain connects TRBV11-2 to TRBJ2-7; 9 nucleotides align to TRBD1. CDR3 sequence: CASSPRSPTGTGLSYEQYF. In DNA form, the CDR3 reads TGTGCCAGCAGCCCACGGTCCCCGACCGGGACAGGGCTAAGTTACGAGCAGTACTTC.